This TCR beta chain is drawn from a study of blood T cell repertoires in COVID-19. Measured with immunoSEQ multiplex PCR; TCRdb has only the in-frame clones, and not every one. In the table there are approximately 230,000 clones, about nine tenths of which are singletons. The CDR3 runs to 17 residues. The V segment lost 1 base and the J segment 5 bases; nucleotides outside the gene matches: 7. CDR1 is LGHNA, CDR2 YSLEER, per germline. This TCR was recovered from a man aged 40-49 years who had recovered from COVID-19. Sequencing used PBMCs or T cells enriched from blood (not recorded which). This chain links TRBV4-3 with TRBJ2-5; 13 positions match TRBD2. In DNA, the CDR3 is TGCGCCAGCAGCCAAGCGGTACTAGCGGGGGGGCGGGAGACCCAGTACTTC. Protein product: CASSQAVLAGGRETQYF.